A single TCR beta chain is shown here with its context. The data were taken from a study of OX40 agonist ivuxolimab in advanced cancers. The CDR3 length is 11 residues. V was pared by 7 bases and J by 2 bases, with 5 bases between. From germline, CDR1 is SNHLY and CDR2 FYNNEI. Sequencing used immunoSEQ multiplex PCR; TCRdb keeps in-frame clones, though not all of them. The sample comprises fewer than 85,000 clones, approximately 82% of which are singletons, and about 0.76% rests with the top ten. The source is an adult with an advanced solid tumor such as melanoma, head and neck, liver or kidney cancer. The chain recombines TRBV2 with TRBJ1-1; D is ambiguous. Here the sequenced sample was CD4+ or CD8+ T cells sorted from blood, taken in a trial of the OX40 agonist ivuxolimab. CDR3 DNA sequence: TGTGCCAGCACCGCTAACACTGAAGCTTTCTTT. This codes for CASTANTEAFF. The full variable domain, completed using reference TRBV2 and TRBJ1-1, is EPEVTQTPSHQVTQMGQEVILRCVPISNHLYFYWYRQILGQKVEFLVSFYNNEISEKSEIFDDQFSVERPDGSNFTLKIRSTKLEDSAMYFCASTANTEAFFGQGTRLTVV.